This TCR beta chain was captured by sequencing in a study of vaccination and CD4 T cells after COVID-19 (dated by TCRdb to between 2022 and 2023). Regarding the complete study: Convalescent patients had a positive SARS-CoV-2 result on nasal swab PCR, and of these patients, some 10 had mild disease and one had severe disease. In ten to eleven COVID-19 convalescent patients and a few infection-naive healthy vaccine recipients, the spike-specific CD4+ TCR repertoire before mRNA vaccination was compared with the repertoire after mRNA vaccination. Post-COVID blood samples were collected from convalescent patients a median of around 100 days after diagnosis, with a range of about 30 to 161 days. Post-vaccine blood samples were taken a median of roughly 75 days after the second vaccine dose, with a range of roughly 13 to 250 days. Participants received two doses of either the Pfizer-BioNTech BNT162b2 vaccine (n=8) or the Moderna mRNA-1273 vaccine (n=2). The convalescent cohort comprised six males and four females, including two Hispanic individuals, seven Caucasians, two Asians and one multiracial person. As controls, cultures received a CEFX viral epitope pool (the positive control), an HIV-1 Nef peptide pool (the negative control), or no peptide at all. Overlapping spike peptide pools from SARS-CoV-2 and from the common cold coronaviruses HCoV-NL63, HCoV-OC43 and HCoV-229E were used as culture stimuli. Broader findings and caveats from the paper: An increase in the median number of SARS-CoV-2-reactive clonotypes from 20 to 25 after infection to 38 after vaccination was observed, but the change was not found to be significant. Among convalescent patients, a median approximately 88% of the SARS-CoV-2-reactive clones seen after vaccination appeared only after vaccination, which suggests priming specific to the vaccine. The number of convalescent patients in the study was relatively small, and the study did not examine early timepoints following natural infection. In convalescent patients, nearly all vaccine-specific clones (304 of 307) were found to be mono-reactive for SARS-CoV-2 spike rather than cross-reactive with common cold coronaviruses.

Notes on this clonotype: The antigen it binds to is not known. No per-base quality is available; no much larger clone lies one base away.

Reading from cysteine to phenylalanine, the CDR3 counts 11 amino acids. Of all the DNA, just the CDR3 is kept, 33 bases in frame from base 1. V loses 5 bases of germline sequence and J loses 6 bases, and the interval between the two ends is 8 bases. Libraries were built with PCR. DNA from cultured CD4+ T cells underwent TCR sequencing with the Oncomine TCR Beta short-read assay at the Johns Hopkins FTIC core. The QIAamp micro DNA kit was used to extract genomic DNA from the cultured CD4+ T cells. Oncomine TCR Beta libraries made from cultured CD4+ T cells were pooled using unique dual indexes and sequenced on an Illumina iSeq 100. On the study's bioinformatics: Non-productive sequences were filtered out, and CDR3s that did not start with C, did not end with F or W, or were shorter than 7 amino acids were discarded. Antigen-specific clonotypes were identified with the MANAFEST web application by comparing peptide-stimulated wells with reference and other culture wells. Positive clones required FDR below 0.05, an odds ratio above 5, and productive frequency above 0.1% in at least two of three replicate wells. Clonotypes that were significantly expanded in both SARS-CoV-2 spike wells and at least one common cold coronavirus spike condition were defined as cross-reactive. Using R version 3.6.1, CDR3 homology was evaluated through Levenshtein distances (stringdist) along with unrooted phylogenetic trees (ape). In-frame beta chains were kept once TCRdb had trimmed the public reads at Q25 with fastp and called clones with MiXCR. Entries are consolidated by CDR3 protein sequence, retaining the most common genes and DNA. TCRdb, not the authors, supplied the V and J calls. Here the sample has some 25,000 distinct CDR3 sequences; about 46% occur a single time. The ten most abundant clones make up roughly 7.8% of the sample.

Per the publication, the treatment or condition label means: approximately 9-day PBMC culture with coronavirus spike peptide pools or control peptides (ViraFEST assay). The ViraFEST assay was used in the study, in which antigen-specific T cells were expanded with peptide pools and expanded clonotypes were subsequently identified by TCR sequencing. Positive SARS-CoV-2 PCR tests in the convalescent patients dated from March to December 2020, before Alpha, Beta and Delta variants emerged in the United States. PBMCs were cultured at around 2 million per well in IMDM supplemented with roughly 5% human AB serum and approximately 10 IU/ml IL-2, with about 10 ug/ml peptide pools added. Half of the culture medium was replaced with fresh IL-2-containing medium on days 3 and 7. Once the cells had been in culture for roughly 10 days, the EasySep CD4+ T cell isolation kit was used to isolate CD4+ T cells by negative selection. Ficoll-Paque Plus gradient centrifugation was used to isolate PBMCs from whole blood, and the isolated PBMCs were then either used fresh or cryopreserved at -140C. In general, triplicate wells were set up for every culture condition.

The chain uses TRBV12-3 or TRBV12-4 and TRBJ2-7; the D gene remains uncertain. Sequencing was carried out using CD4+ T cells from blood, cultured in vitro. This clonotype originated in a human donor who had recovered from COVID-19. The encoded CDR3 is CASSISLEQYF. Here is the DNA: TGTGCCAGCAGTATCAGTCTCGAGCAGTACTTC.